This T cell receptor (beta chain) was sequenced during a study of blood T cell repertoires in COVID-19. In the study overall: Acute and convalescent COVID-19 samples came from the United States, Italy and Spain. The cDNA or gDNA used as material had been derived from T cells, B-cell-depleted T cells, or PBMCs.

How the authors handled the data: Nucleated cell number was recorded as an estimate derived from reference gene primer amplification. The method was immunoSEQ multiplex PCR; TCRdb's version includes in-frame clones alone and lacks a portion of them. V, J and clone size are those of that table, while D and trimming were read from the DNA. The sample holds some 73,000 clones, 65% to 90% seen once. V gave up 4 bases and J gave up 0 bases, with 12 bases separating them. Looked up from germline, CDR1 is LNHDA and CDR2 is SQIVND (reference sequence). The CDR3 is 15 residues long. The rearrangement joins TRBV19 to TRBJ1-2, with a possible D match to TRBD1 (6 bases). The sample consisted of peripheral blood. The TCR sequence derives from an elderly man with COVID-19, enrolled during active disease. CDR3: CASSTQGITNYGYTF. Written as DNA, the CDR3 is TGTGCCAGTAGTACTCAGGGGATTACTAACTATGGCTACACCTTC.